Following are 9 T cell receptor beta chains from one sample sequenced in a study of technical replicates of blood from a handful of donors. Repertoires were generated with immunoSEQ multiplex PCR, while TCRdb's copy carries only in-frame clones and drops some. The data show some 79,000 clones, 94% seen once. Specimen: T cells isolated from PBMCs. These receptors came from a human donor in good health.

V usage is TRBV28 and J usage is TRBJ1-5; 8 bases agree with TRBD1. Germline CDR1 MDHEN, CDR2 SYDVKM. Trimming removed 6 bases from V and 7 bases from J; junction bases left unmatched: 11. This CDR3 is 15 amino acids long. The CDR3 DNA follows: TGTGCCAGCAGCCGACCCAGGGGGCTACGGCAGCCCCAGCATTTT. Amino acids: CASSRPRGLRQPQHF.

The V call is TRBV5-1, the J call TRBJ1-2, with a possible D match to TRBD1 (6 bases). The CDR3 loop spans 17 amino acids. Between the trimmed V and J ends, which lost 1 base and 6 bases, there was a span of 22 bases. Per germline, CDR1 SGHRS and CDR2 YFSETQ. The CDR3 protein is CASSLRGGHFNSDGYTF. CDR3 DNA sequence: TGCGCCAGCAGCTTGCGGGGGGGACATTTCAATTCTGATGGCTACACCTTC.

The chain has TRBV10-1 and TRBJ1-1; D remains ambiguous. The CDR3 length is 16 residues. The V end was cut by 8 bases, the J end by 5 bases, with 24 bases between. Germline V gives CDR1 WNHNN, CDR2 SYGVQD (reference sequence). CDR3 protein: CASSTKDFFGRTEAFF. CDR3 DNA sequence: TGCGCCAGCTCCACCAAGGACTTTTTCGGGAGGACTGAAGCTTTCTTT.

The V and J genes are TRBV19 and TRBJ2-3, with 10 nucleotides matching TRBD2. The V and J ends lost 0 bases and 4 bases, in that order; junction bases with no gene match: 4. CDR1 is LNHDA, CDR2 SQIVND, per germline (reference sequence). The CDR3 has 16 residues. DNA for the CDR3: TGTGCCAGTAGTATAGAAGCGGGGGGGCCAGCAGATACGCAGTATTTT. Translation gives CASSIEAGGPADTQYF.

The chain is built from TRBV19 and TRBJ2-3, with a tentative D call TRBD2 (6 bases). CDR1 is LNHDA and CDR2 is SQIVND in the germline V gene (reference sequence). With 6 bases removed from V and 4 bases from J, the gap between germline ends came to 14 bases. CDR3 length equals 14 residues. Here the CDR3 reads CASSRLANADTQYF. The DNA for the CDR3 is TGTGCCAGTAGCCGTCTAGCGAATGCAGATACGCAGTATTTT.

The V gene is TRBV7-8, the J gene TRBJ2-3; 8 nucleotides agree with TRBD2. The CDR3 runs 16 residues. CDR1 is SGHVS, CDR2 FQNEAQ, per germline. Germline trimming cut 0 bases from V and 3 bases from J; bases unmatched to any gene: 5. The CDR3 DNA is TGTGCCAGCAGCTTAGCCCCGGGAGGGGGGACAGATACGCAGTATTTT. It encodes CASSLAPGGGTDTQYF.

This chain links TRBV5-1 with TRBJ1-1; tentatively, D is TRBD1 (6 bases). V lost 3 bases to trimming and J lost 0 bases, with 9 bases between them. The CDR3 covers 14 residues. CDR1 and CDR2 from the germline V gene are SGHRS and YFSETQ. CDR3 in amino acids: CASSSDRLNTEAFF. CDR3 in DNA: TGCGCCAGCAGCTCGGACAGACTGAACACTGAAGCTTTCTTT.

This clone was seen just once. The genes are TRBV28 and TRBJ1-5, with D possibly matching TRBD1 (5 bases). CDR1 MDHEN and CDR2 SYDVKM come from the germline V gene. Trimming took off 5 bases at V and 1 base at J, with 12 bases between the two ends. CDR3 length: 15 residues. CDR3 bases: TGTGCCAGCAGTGCCGCGGGGGGAAGCAATCAGCCCCAGCATTTT. Its translation: CASSAAGGSNQPQHF.

This sequence joins TRBV6-5 and TRBJ2-7, with 8 bases aligning to TRBD1. Germline CDR1 MNHEY, CDR2 SVGAGI. The CDR3 extends over 13 amino acids. The V and J ends lost 7 bases and 3 bases, in that order; junction bases with no gene match: 5. The CDR3 loop reads CASTGTGGYEQYF. In nucleotides, the CDR3 is TGTGCCAGCACTGGGACAGGCGGCTACGAGCAGTACTTC.